One and the same sample provided the 31 T cell receptor beta chains below, sequenced in a study of T cell changes during pregnancy in multiple sclerosis. Libraries were prepared by immunoSEQ multiplex PCR; TCRdb keeps only in-frame clonotypes and omits some of them. The top ten hold 1.6% of the sample, which has roughly 71,000 clones, roughly nine tenths seen once. Sequenced material: peripheral blood, taken in the first trimester of pregnancy. The receptor source for this set is a female donor in good health, enrolled as a control in a pregnancy study.

DNA of the CDR3: TGTGCCAGCAGCTTGTTAGCGGGAGCAGATACGCAGTATTTT. Translation gives CASSLLAGADTQYF. The V and J genes are TRBV5-6 and TRBJ2-3, with 9 bases lining up with TRBD2. Germline loops: CDR1 SGHDT, CDR2 YYEEEE. The CDR3 runs 14 residues. The V and J ends lost 1 base and 4 bases, in that order; junction bases with no gene match: 1.

The V gene is TRBV28, the J gene TRBJ2-7; D possibly corresponds to TRBD1 (6 bases). V lost 8 bases and J 4 bases, leaving 12 bases between the germline ends. CDR1 is MDHEN and CDR2 is SYDVKM in the germline V gene. This CDR3 contains 12 residues. For the CDR3, the DNA is TGTGCCAGCTGTTCAGGGGTTTACGAGCAGTACTTC. Its translation: CASCSGVYEQYF.

In this sample, this clone turned up once. The rearrangement uses TRBV19 and TRBJ2-5; 8 bases line up with TRBD2. CDR3 length: 14 amino acids. Trimming cost V 6 bases and J 5 bases; bases outside gene matches: 8. Germline-derived CDR1 and CDR2 are LNHDA and SQIVND (reference sequence). The CDR3 reads CASRPPGGRETQYF. In DNA form, the CDR3 reads TGTGCCAGTAGACCACCGGGAGGGCGGGAGACCCAGTACTTC. The full variable domain, rest sourced from reference TRBV19 and TRBJ2-5, is DGGITQSPKYLFRKEGQNVTLSCEQNLNHDAMYWYRQDPGQGLRLIYYSQIVNDFQKGDIAEGYSVSREKKESFPLTVTSAQKNPTAFYLCASRPPGGRETQYFGPGTRLLVL.

The V and J genes are TRBV28 and TRBJ1-5; 8 nucleotides line up with TRBD1. The CDR3 spans 12 residues. Germline CDR1 reads MDHEN; CDR2 reads SYDVKM. The junction had 5 bases not matched to a gene; V was cut back by 5 bases and J by 11 bases. The DNA of the CDR3 is TGTGCCAGCAGTCTAGGGACAGGTTCCCAGCATTTT. Its protein is CASSLGTGSQHF.

In DNA form, the CDR3 reads TGTGCCAGCAGTGAACAGGTCGGCAGGACTAGCTCCGGGCAGTATTTT. This sequence encodes CASSEQVGRTSSGQYF. The chain combines TRBV2 with TRBJ2-3, with 8 nucleotides matching TRBD2. The germline gives CDR1 SNHLY, CDR2 FYNNEI. Trimming at V came to 2 bases and at J to 11 bases, leaving 15 bases not matched to a gene. The CDR3 totals 16 residues.

The chain joins TRBV5-4 to TRBJ1-1; D is unclear. The V and J ends lost 0 bases and 2 bases respectively, with 11 bases between them. The CDR3 contains 15 residues. Germline V gene data show CDR1 as SGHNT and CDR2 as YYREEE (reference sequence). DNA for the CDR3: TGTGCCAGCAGCTTGGTAGGTCAGGTCAACACTGAAGCTTTCTTT. It encodes CASSLVGQVNTEAFF. Combining the CDR3 with reference TRBV5-4 and TRBJ1-1 gives the whole variable domain ETGVTQSPTHLIKTRGQQVTLRCSSQSGHNTVSWYQQALGQGPQFIFQYYREEENGRGNFPPRFSGLQFPNYSSELNVNALELDDSALYLCASSLVGQVNTEAFFGQGTRLTVV.

The gene calls are TRBV19 and TRBJ2-6, with D possibly matching TRBD1 (7 bases). This CDR3 has 16 residues. Per the germline V gene, CDR1 is LNHDA and CDR2 is SQIVND (reference sequence). V lost 6 bases, J lost 2 bases, and 14 bases lay in between. Written as DNA, the CDR3 is TGTGCCAGTAGCCGCAGGGGGGTTACTGGGGCCAACGTCCTGACTTTC. Its protein is CASSRRGVTGANVLTF.

This rearrangement joins TRBV6-6 to TRBJ1-5, with TRBD1 as a possible D gene (6 bases). Germline V gene data show CDR1 as MNHNY and CDR2 as SVGAGI (reference sequence). V lost 11 bases, J lost 0 bases, and 11 bases lay in between. CDR3 length: 13 amino acids. As DNA, the CDR3 is TGTGCCGGGGGGGACAATAGCAATCAGCCCCAGCATTTT. This gives the protein CAGGDNSNQPQHF.

J is TRBJ1-3 and V is TRBV4-1; D remains ambiguous. Trimming took 4 bases from V and 0 from J, leaving 7 bases between them. Germline V gene sequence: CDR1 MGHRA, CDR2 YSYEKL. The CDR3 runs 14 residues. In DNA form, the CDR3 reads TGCGCCAGCAGCCGCGGGAGCTCTGGAAACACCATATATTTT. Protein product: CASSRGSSGNTIYF.

This clone occurred a few times. The chain combines TRBV5-1 with TRBJ1-5; D is possibly TRBD1 (5 bases). CDR1 and CDR2 from the germline V gene are SGHRS and YFSETQ. This CDR3 comprises 15 residues. The V end lost 0 bases, the J end lost 0 bases, and 7 bases lay between the germline ends. CDR3 DNA: TGCGCCAGCAGCTTGGAGGGGAATAGCAATCAGCCCCAGCATTTT. This encodes CASSLEGNSNQPQHF.

The gene calls are TRBV19 and TRBJ2-7; weak D call: TRBD2 (5 bases). V was pared by 4 bases and J by 2 bases, with 18 bases between. Germline-derived CDR1 and CDR2 are LNHDA and SQIVND (reference sequence). This CDR3 region has 16 residues. In nucleotides, the CDR3 is TGTGCCAGTAGTAGAGACACGGGAAGAGGGACCTACGAGCAGTACTTC. This codes for CASSRDTGRGTYEQYF.

V and J are TRBV7-2 and TRBJ2-3; 9 bases line up with TRBD2. Germline lookup yields CDR1 SGHTA and CDR2 FQGNSA. This CDR3 is 19 amino acids long. The V gene end was trimmed by 0 bases and the J gene end by 4 bases; junction bases not matched to a gene: 14. CDR3 residues: CASSLARGRTSETPDTQYF. The DNA for the CDR3 is TGTGCCAGCAGCTTAGCGCGTGGGCGGACTAGCGAAACCCCAGATACGCAGTATTTT.

The rearrangement links TRBV28 to TRBJ1-1; 12 bases are shared with TRBD1. The germline V gene has CDR1 MDHEN and CDR2 SYDVKM. Losses at the gene ends were 1 base for V and 0 bases for J; bases not matched to a gene: 6. This CDR3 has 18 residues. The CDR3 DNA reads TGTGCCAGCAGTTTATTAATGGGGACAGGGGGCATGAACACTGAAGCTTTCTTT. As protein: CASSLLMGTGGMNTEAFF.

V and J are TRBV11-3 and TRBJ2-5; 10 positions match TRBD1. Germline CDR1 reads SGHNT; CDR2 reads YENEEA. The length of the CDR3 is 16 residues. V gave up 6 bases and J gave up 3 bases; unmatched junction bases: 10. CDR3 region: CASSFNGQGDEETQYF. The CDR3 DNA reads TGTGCCAGCAGTTTTAACGGACAGGGGGATGAAGAGACCCAGTACTTC.

The chain combines TRBV5-1 with TRBJ1-2; TRBD1 is a possible D gene (5 bases). This CDR3 is 13 amino acids long. Germline V gene sequence: CDR1 SGHRS, CDR2 YFSETQ. V shed 5 bases and J shed 7 bases, with 15 bases lying between them. The CDR3 loop reads CASSPGVSGGYTF. The CDR3 bases are TGCGCCAGCAGTCCGGGGGTGAGCGGTGGCTACACCTTC.

This clone appeared a single time. CDR3 sequence reads: CASSPGLAGGFGGELFF. The CDR3 coding sequence is TGCGCCAGCAGCCCGGGACTAGCGGGAGGGTTCGGCGGGGAGCTGTTTTTT. This sequence joins TRBV5-1 and TRBJ2-2; TRBD2 matches 16 bases. This CDR3 has 17 amino acids. V was clipped by 4 bases and J by 7 bases; unmatched bases: 7. Germline CDR1 is SGHRS and CDR2 is YFSETQ.

The chain joins TRBV7-2 to TRBJ2-7; D not resolved. The CDR3 has 12 amino acids. CDR1 and CDR2 (germline): SGHTA, FQGNSA. Trimming stripped 0 bases from V and 6 bases from J, with 6 bases between. CDR3 in amino acids: CASSLAPGEQYF. The CDR3 DNA is TGTGCCAGCAGCTTAGCGCCGGGCGAGCAGTACTTC.

The CDR3 nucleotides read TGTGCCAGCAGCCCCTTAGAGAACACTGAAGCTTTCTTT. It is translated as CASSPLENTEAFF. The chain joins TRBV27 to TRBJ1-1; no firm D call. The germline V and J ends were trimmed by 6 bases and 1 base, with 9 bases remaining between them. The V gene's germline CDR1 is MNHEY and CDR2 SMNVEV (reference sequence). The CDR3 is 13 residues long.

The chain uses TRBV28 and TRBJ2-7; weak D call: TRBD2 (5 bases). This CDR3 is 13 amino acids long. Trimming shortened V by 7 bases and J by 5 bases, and 15 bases separated the two germline ends. In germline, CDR1 is MDHEN, CDR2 SYDVKM. This CDR3 is CASTPPGENEQYF. For the CDR3, the DNA is TGTGCCAGCACCCCGCCCGGGGAAAACGAGCAGTACTTC.

V and J are TRBV7-9 and TRBJ1-2; tentative D call: TRBD1 (5 bases). The V end lost 1 base, the J end lost 4 bases, and 16 bases lay between the germline ends. The CDR3 sequence is 16 residues long. Germline V gene lookup returns CDR1 SEHNR and CDR2 FQNEAQ (reference sequence). CDR3 DNA: TGTGCCAGCAGCTTAGAGTCCGGGGGTGAAGGCTATGGCTACACCTTC. Encoded protein: CASSLESGGEGYGYTF.

The chain couples TRBV9 to TRBJ2-2, with a tentative D call TRBD2 (6 bases). The CDR3 totals 13 residues. Trimming left V 3 bases short and J 11 bases short, with 14 bases between. Germline loops: CDR1 SGDLS, CDR2 YYNGEE. As DNA, the CDR3 is TGTGCCAGCAGCGCACCTCAGGGAGGTGAGCTGTTTTTT. Its protein product is CASSAPQGGELFF.

DNA for the CDR3: TGCAGCGTTGAAGGGGCGGCGGGTCAAACTCTTCACAATGAGCAGTTCTTC. Its translation: CSVEGAAGQTLHNEQFF. The chain employs TRBV29-1 and TRBJ2-1, with D tentatively TRBD2 (5 bases). The germline V and J ends were trimmed by 1 base and 5 bases, with 21 bases remaining between them. The germline gives CDR1 SQVTM, CDR2 ANQGSEA. The CDR3 length is 17 residues.

The chain couples TRBV7-9 to TRBJ2-5; tentative D call: TRBD1 (5 bases). Germline loops: CDR1 SEHNR, CDR2 FQNEAQ (reference sequence). The CDR3 has 15 residues. The V gene lost 5 bases and the J gene lost 4 bases, with 17 bases spanning the gap. For the CDR3, the DNA is TGTGCCAGCAGCCCGAGTAAAAGGGGAAGAGAGACCCAGTACTTC. Protein product: CASSPSKRGRETQYF.

The chain carries TRBV7-9 and TRBJ2-3, with TRBD2 identical over 8 bases. The CDR3 runs to 18 residues. Germline CDR1 SEHNR, CDR2 FQNEAQ (reference sequence). Losses at the gene ends were 1 base for V and 6 bases for J; bases not matched to a gene: 15. CDR3 amino acids: CASSLGRLGATSVDTQYF. The CDR3 region has the DNA TGTGCCAGCAGCTTAGGCCGTTTGGGGGCGACTAGCGTTGATACGCAGTATTTT.

The chain links TRBV11-2 to TRBJ2-1; 8 nucleotides agree with TRBD2. The CDR3 sequence is 19 residues long. Losses at the gene ends were 0 bases for V and 5 bases for J; bases not matched to a gene: 15. The germline gives CDR1 SGHAT, CDR2 FQNNGV. The CDR3 loop reads CASSLDRSGGLWANNEQFF. DNA for the CDR3: TGTGCCAGCAGCTTAGATCGGAGCGGGGGCCTTTGGGCCAACAATGAGCAGTTCTTC.

The genes are TRBV6-5 and TRBJ1-4; D possibly corresponds to TRBD1 (5 bases). V lost 4 bases and J 7 bases, leaving 13 bases between the germline ends. Germline lookup yields CDR1 MNHEY and CDR2 SVGAGI. CDR3 length equals 14 residues. CDR3 nucleotide sequence: TGTGCCAGCAGTTCGGGGGGGTCGCTTGAAAAACTGTTTTTT. It translates to CASSSGGSLEKLFF.

The genes are TRBV6-6 and TRBJ1-5; 7 bases map to TRBD1. V gave up 2 bases and J gave up 5 bases; unmatched junction bases: 3. CDR1 and CDR2 from the germline V gene are MNHNY and SVGAGI (reference sequence). This CDR3 has 14 amino acids. In DNA, the CDR3 is TGTGCCAGCAGTTACACAGGGGAAGATCAGCCCCAGCATTTT. This translates into CASSYTGEDQPQHF.

The chain carries TRBV28 and TRBJ1-5; no clear D. This CDR3 comprises 14 residues. The germline CDR1 and CDR2 sequences are MDHEN and SYDVKM. Deletions cut 8 bases from V and 6 bases from J, with 17 bases between. The CDR3: CASLAPRAGQPQHF. The CDR3 nucleotides are TGTGCCAGCCTCGCCCCGAGGGCCGGTCAGCCCCAGCATTTT.

This chain uses TRBV7-2 with TRBJ2-1; 7 nucleotides line up with TRBD2. CDR1 SGHTA and CDR2 FQGNSA come from the germline V gene. The CDR3 is 14 amino acids. Losses at the gene ends were 4 bases for V and 9 bases for J; bases not matched to a gene: 9. CDR3 coding DNA: TGTGCCAGCAGCTACAAGACTAGCCAGGGTGAGCAGTTCTTC. Protein product: CASSYKTSQGEQFF.

The chain is built from TRBV2 and TRBJ2-1; 10 bases are shared with TRBD2. The junction had 9 bases not matched to a gene; V was cut back by 1 base and J by 15 bases. Germline CDR1 and CDR2: SNHLY and FYNNEI. The CDR3 is 14 residues long. CDR3 loop: CASSEGLAGVSRFF. In DNA, the CDR3 is TGTGCCAGCAGTGAAGGCCTAGCGGGAGTTAGTCGGTTCTTC.

The chain has TRBV19 and TRBJ2-4; 9 bases are a match to TRBD1. CDR1 is LNHDA, CDR2 SQIVND, per germline (reference sequence). This CDR3 is built from 16 residues. With V trimmed by 1 base and J by 3 bases, 4 bases remained unmatched. The CDR3 DNA reads as TGTGCCAGTAGTATAGTCGGACAGGGGAGCAAAAACATTCAGTACTTC. This codes for CASSIVGQGSKNIQYF.